These 3 T cell receptor beta chains came from one sample sequenced in a study of breast tumors, draining lymph nodes, adjacent tissues. Axillary draining lymph nodes of breast cancer patients supplied the node samples. A single record per CDR3 protein comes from TCRdb applying MiXCR to the multiplex PCR reads. The table has fewer than 200,000 distinct CDR3 sequences, about 33% seen once; the top ten hold more than 3.5%. Sequencing used axillary lymph node tissue. These receptors were taken from a female donor with breast cancer. Some clones in this sample may be carry-over from other donors' samples.

This clonotype was recorded many times. This chain joins TRBV20-1 and TRBJ1-4; D is perhaps TRBD1 (6 bases). There are 14 residues in the CDR3. V was shortened by 1 base and J by 11 bases, with 17 bases between the two germline ends. Germline V gene lookup returns CDR1 DFQATT and CDR2 SNEGSKA (reference sequence). The CDR3 DNA sequence: TGCAGTGCTAGAGTTACACAGGGTGGAGGGAAACTGTTTTTT. Its protein product is CSARVTQGGGKLFF.

This clonotype was seen at least ten times. The V call is TRBV20-1, the J call TRBJ2-5; D uncertain. The CDR3 has 12 residues. Trimming pared 3 bases from V and 2 bases from J, leaving 7 bases between. The germline CDR1 and CDR2 sequences are DFQATT and SNEGSKA (reference sequence). DNA for the CDR3: TGCAGTGCTAGGACGGATCAAGAGACCCAGTACTTC. This encodes CSARTDQETQYF.

This clonotype was observed at least ten times. This rearrangement joins TRBV5-1 to TRBJ2-7, with 13 positions matching TRBD2. Germline CDR1 reads SGHRS; CDR2 reads YFSETQ. The CDR3 is 14 residues long. The trim removed 4 bases at V and 5 bases at J, leaving 3 bases unmatched. CDR3 region: CASSVTSGGNEQYF. CDR3 nucleotide sequence: TGCGCCAGCAGCGTGACTAGCGGGGGGAACGAGCAGTACTTC.